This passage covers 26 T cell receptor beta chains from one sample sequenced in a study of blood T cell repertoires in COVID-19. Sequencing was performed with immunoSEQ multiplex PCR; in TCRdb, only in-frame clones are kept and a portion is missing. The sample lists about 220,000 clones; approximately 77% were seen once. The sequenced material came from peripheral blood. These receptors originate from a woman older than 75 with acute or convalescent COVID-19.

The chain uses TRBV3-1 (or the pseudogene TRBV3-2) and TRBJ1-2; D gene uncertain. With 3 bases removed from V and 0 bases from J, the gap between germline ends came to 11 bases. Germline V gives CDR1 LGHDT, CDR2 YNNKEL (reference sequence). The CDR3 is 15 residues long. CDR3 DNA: TGTGCCAGCAGCCACAGACACACATCTAACTATGGCTACACCTTC. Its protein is CASSHRHTSNYGYTF.

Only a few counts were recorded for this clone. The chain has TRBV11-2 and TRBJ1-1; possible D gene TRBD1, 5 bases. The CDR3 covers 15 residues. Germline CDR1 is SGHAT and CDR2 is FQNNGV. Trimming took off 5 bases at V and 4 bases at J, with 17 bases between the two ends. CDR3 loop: CASSPFGAGATEAFF. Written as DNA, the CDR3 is TGTGCCAGCAGCCCCTTTGGGGCAGGAGCCACTGAAGCTTTCTTT.

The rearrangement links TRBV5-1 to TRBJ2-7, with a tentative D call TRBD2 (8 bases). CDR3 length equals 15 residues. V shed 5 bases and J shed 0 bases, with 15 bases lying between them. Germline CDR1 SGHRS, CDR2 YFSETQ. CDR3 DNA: TGCGCCAGCAGGGTGACAGGGACTAGCTCCTACGAGCAGTACTTC. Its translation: CASRVTGTSSYEQYF.

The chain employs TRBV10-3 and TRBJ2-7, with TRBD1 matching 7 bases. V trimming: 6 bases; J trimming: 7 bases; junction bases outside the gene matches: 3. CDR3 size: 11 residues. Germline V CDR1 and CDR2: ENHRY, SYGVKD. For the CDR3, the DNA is TGTGCCATCAGCCCACAGGGGGAGCAGTACTTC. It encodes CAISPQGEQYF.

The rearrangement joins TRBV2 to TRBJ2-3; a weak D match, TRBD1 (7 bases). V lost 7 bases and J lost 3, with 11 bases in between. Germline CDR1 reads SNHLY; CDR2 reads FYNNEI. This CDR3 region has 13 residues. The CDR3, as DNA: TGTGCCAGCACAGGGGGGTTGACAGATACGCAGTATTTT. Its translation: CASTGGLTDTQYF.

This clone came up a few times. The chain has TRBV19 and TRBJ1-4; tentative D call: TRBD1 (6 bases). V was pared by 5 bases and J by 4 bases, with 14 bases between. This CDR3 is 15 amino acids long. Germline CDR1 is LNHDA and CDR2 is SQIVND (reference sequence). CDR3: CASSLQDSRNEKLFF. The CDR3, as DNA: TGTGCCAGTAGTTTACAGGACAGTCGTAATGAAAAACTGTTTTTT.

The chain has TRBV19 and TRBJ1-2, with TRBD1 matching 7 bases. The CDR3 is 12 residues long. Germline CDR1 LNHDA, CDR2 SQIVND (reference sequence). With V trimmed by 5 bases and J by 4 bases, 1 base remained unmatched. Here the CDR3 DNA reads TGTGCCAGTAGTCAGGGGGGCTATGGCTACACCTTC. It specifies CASSQGGYGYTF.

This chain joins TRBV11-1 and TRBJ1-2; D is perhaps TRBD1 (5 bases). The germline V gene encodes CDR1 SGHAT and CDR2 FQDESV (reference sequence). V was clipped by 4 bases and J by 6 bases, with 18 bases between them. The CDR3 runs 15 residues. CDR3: CASSSYGQGDNGYTF. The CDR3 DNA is TGTGCCAGCAGCTCTTACGGGCAGGGCGACAATGGCTACACCTTC.

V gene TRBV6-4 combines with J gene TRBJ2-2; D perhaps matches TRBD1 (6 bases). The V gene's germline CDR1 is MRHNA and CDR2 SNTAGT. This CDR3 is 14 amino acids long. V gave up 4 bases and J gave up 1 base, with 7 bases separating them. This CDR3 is CASSAQGNTGELFF. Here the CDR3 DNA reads TGTGCCAGCAGTGCACAGGGGAACACCGGGGAGCTGTTTTTT.

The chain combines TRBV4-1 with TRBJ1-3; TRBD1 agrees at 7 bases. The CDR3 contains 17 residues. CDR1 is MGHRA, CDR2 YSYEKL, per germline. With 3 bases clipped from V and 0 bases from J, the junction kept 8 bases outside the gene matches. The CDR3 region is CASSHDDRALSGNTIYF. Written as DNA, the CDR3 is TGCGCCAGCAGCCATGACGACAGGGCCCTCTCTGGAAACACCATATATTTT.

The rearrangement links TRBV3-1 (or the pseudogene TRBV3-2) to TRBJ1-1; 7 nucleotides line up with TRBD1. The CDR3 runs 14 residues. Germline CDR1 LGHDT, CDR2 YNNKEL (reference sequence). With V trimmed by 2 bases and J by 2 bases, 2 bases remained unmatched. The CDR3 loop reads CASSQNRGNTEAFF. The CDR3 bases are TGTGCCAGCAGCCAAAACAGGGGAAACACTGAAGCTTTCTTT.

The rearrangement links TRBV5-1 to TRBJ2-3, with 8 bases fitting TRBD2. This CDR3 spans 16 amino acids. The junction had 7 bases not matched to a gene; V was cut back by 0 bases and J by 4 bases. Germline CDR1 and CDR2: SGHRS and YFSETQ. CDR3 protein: CASSLARGGRPDTQYF. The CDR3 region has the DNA TGCGCCAGCAGCTTGGCCCGGGGGGGCCGGCCAGATACGCAGTATTTT.

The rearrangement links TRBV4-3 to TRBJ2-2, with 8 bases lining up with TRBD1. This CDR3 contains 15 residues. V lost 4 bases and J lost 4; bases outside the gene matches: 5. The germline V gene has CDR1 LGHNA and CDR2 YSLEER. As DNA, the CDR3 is TGCGCCAGCAGCCTGAGGACAGGGTCCACCGGGGAGCTGTTTTTT. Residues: CASSLRTGSTGELFF.

The CDR3 nucleotides are TGCGCCAGCAGCTTGGGGACAACCTACGAGCAGTACTTC. This gives the protein CASSLGTTYEQYF. V gene TRBV5-1 combines with J gene TRBJ2-7, with a weak D call TRBD1 (5 bases). The germline V gene has CDR1 SGHRS and CDR2 YFSETQ. The CDR3 is made up of 13 amino acids. Trimming took off 0 bases at V and 2 bases at J, with 6 bases between the two ends.

The CDR3 here is CASSHGTGGLGEKLFF. CDR3 DNA: TGCGCCAGCAGCCACGGAACAGGGGGCTTAGGAGAAAAACTGTTTTTT. The V and J genes are TRBV4-1 and TRBJ1-4; 9 bases match TRBD1. The CDR3 runs to 16 residues. The V segment lost 3 bases and the J segment 8 bases; nucleotides outside the gene matches: 10. Germline V gene lookup returns CDR1 MGHRA and CDR2 YSYEKL.

The CDR3 reads CASSAPPGTNSPLHF. The CDR3 DNA is TGTGCCAGCAGTGCCCCTCCGGGAACTAATTCACCCCTCCACTTT. This rearrangement joins TRBV25-1 to TRBJ1-6; D gene unclear. The V gene's germline CDR1 is MGHDK and CDR2 SYGVNS. The CDR3 sequence is 15 residues long. Trimming removed 4 bases at V and 6 bases at J, with 13 bases between.

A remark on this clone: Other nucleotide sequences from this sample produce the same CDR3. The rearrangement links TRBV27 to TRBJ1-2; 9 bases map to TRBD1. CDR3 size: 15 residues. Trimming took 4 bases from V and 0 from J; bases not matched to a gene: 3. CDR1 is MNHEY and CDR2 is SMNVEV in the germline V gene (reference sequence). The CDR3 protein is CASSSDRGPNYGYTF. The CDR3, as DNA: TGTGCCAGCAGTTCGGACAGGGGCCCTAACTATGGCTACACCTTC.

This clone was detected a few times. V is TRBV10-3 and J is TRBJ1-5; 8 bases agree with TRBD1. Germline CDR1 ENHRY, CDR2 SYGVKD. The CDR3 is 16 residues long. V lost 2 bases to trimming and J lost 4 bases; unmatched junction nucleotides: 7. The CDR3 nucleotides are TGTGCCATCAGTGAGAGACAGGGGCCCGAGAATCAGCCCCAGCATTTT. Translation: CAISERQGPENQPQHF.

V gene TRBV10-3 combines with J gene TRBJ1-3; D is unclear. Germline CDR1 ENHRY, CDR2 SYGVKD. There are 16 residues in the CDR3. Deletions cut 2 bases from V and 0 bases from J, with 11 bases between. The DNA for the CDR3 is TGTGCCATCAGTGAGGAGGGCGGAAACTCTGGAAACACCATATATTTT. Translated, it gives CAISEEGGNSGNTIYF.

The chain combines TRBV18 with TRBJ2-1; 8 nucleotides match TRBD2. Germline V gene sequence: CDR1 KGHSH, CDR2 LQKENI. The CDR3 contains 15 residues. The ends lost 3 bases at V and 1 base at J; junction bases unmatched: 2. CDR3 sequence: CASSPPGGSYNEQFF. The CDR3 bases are TGTGCCAGCTCACCGCCGGGGGGGTCCTACAATGAGCAGTTCTTC.

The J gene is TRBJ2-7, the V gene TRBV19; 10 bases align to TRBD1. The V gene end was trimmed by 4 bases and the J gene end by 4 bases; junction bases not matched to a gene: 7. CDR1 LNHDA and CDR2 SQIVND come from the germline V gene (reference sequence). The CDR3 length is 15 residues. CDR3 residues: CASSNQGTGDYEQYF. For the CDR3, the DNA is TGTGCCAGTAGTAACCAGGGGACAGGGGATTACGAGCAGTACTTC. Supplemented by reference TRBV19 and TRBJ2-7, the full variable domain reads DGGITQSPKYLFRKEGQNVTLSCEQNLNHDAMYWYRQDPGQGLRLIYYSQIVNDFQKGDIAEGYSVSREKKESFPLTVTSAQKNPTAFYLCASSNQGTGDYEQYFGPGTRLTVT.

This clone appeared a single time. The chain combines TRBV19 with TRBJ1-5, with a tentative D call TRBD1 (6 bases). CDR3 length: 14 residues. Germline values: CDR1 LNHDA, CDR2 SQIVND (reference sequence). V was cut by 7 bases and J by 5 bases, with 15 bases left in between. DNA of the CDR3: TGTGCCAGTATCATGGCACAGGGCTATCAGCCCCAGCATTTT. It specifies CASIMAQGYQPQHF.

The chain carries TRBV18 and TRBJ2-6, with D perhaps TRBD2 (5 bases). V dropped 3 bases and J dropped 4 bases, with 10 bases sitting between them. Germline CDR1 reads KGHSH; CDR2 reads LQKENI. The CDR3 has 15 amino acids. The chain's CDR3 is CASSPTGTGANVLTF. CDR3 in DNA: TGTGCCAGCTCACCGACGGGAACCGGGGCCAACGTCCTGACTTTC.

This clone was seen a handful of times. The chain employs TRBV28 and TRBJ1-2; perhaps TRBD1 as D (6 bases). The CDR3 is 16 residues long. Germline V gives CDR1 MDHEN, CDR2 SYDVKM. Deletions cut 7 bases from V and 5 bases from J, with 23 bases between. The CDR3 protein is CASTRPQGRQGYGYTF. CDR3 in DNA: TGTGCCAGCACCCGGCCGCAGGGACGTCAGGGGTATGGCTACACCTTC.

Written as DNA, the CDR3 is TGTGCCAGCAGCGCCGGGATCCAGAGGAATGAGCAGTTCTTC. This translates into CASSAGIQRNEQFF. The chain employs TRBV7-9 and TRBJ2-1, with D possibly matching TRBD2 (5 bases). Per the germline V gene, CDR1 is SEHNR and CDR2 is FQNEAQ (reference sequence). With 5 bases removed from V and 7 bases from J, the gap between germline ends came to 15 bases. The CDR3 has 14 amino acids.

For the CDR3, the DNA is TGTGCCAGCCATGGACAGAAGAACACTGAAGCTTTCTTT. Translation gives CASHGQKNTEAFF. The chain has TRBV19 and TRBJ1-1; the D gene is possibly TRBD1 (6 bases). Per the germline V gene, CDR1 is LNHDA and CDR2 is SQIVND (reference sequence). This CDR3 is built from 13 residues. Trimming took 9 bases from V and 1 from J, leaving 12 bases between them.